Below, 10 T cell receptor beta chains from the same sample are listed, as sequenced in a study of CD8 T cells in Susac syndrome. RNA amounts of roughly 0.45 to 1 ug underwent reverse transcription with random hexamers. TCRdb reanalysed the immunoSEQ multiplex PCR reads using MiXCR and keeps one entry per CDR3 protein. The table includes about 120,000 distinct CDR3 sequences, roughly 95% detected once. The sequenced material came from CD4+ T cells from PBMCs. The receptor source for this set is a human donor with Susac syndrome.

The V call is TRBV30, the J call TRBJ2-3; the D is unclear. Deletions cut 1 base from V and 3 bases from J, with 17 bases between. Germline CDR1 and CDR2: GTSNPN and SVGIG (reference sequence). The CDR3 runs to 16 residues. The CDR3: CAWSGGTQRVTDTQYF. For the CDR3, the DNA is TGTGCCTGGAGTGGAGGAACTCAAAGAGTGACAGATACGCAGTATTTT.

V gene TRBV29-1 combines with J gene TRBJ1-1; D perhaps matches TRBD1 (6 bases). The CDR3 is made up of 12 amino acids. Germline CDR1 reads SQVTM; CDR2 reads ANQGSEA. Trimming shortened V by 3 bases and J by 10 bases, and 15 bases separated the two germline ends. The CDR3, as DNA: TGCAGCGTTGAGTTGCAGGGGACCCGAGCTTTCTTT. Translating it yields CSVELQGTRAFF.

The chain employs TRBV20-1 and TRBJ2-2, with D possibly being TRBD2 (6 bases). CDR1 DFQATT and CDR2 SNEGSKA come from the germline V gene (reference sequence). This CDR3 contains 14 residues. V dropped 2 bases and J dropped 2 bases, with 9 bases sitting between them. The CDR3, as DNA: TGCAGTGCTAGATCCGGGACTAACACCGGGGAGCTGTTTTTT. It encodes CSARSGTNTGELFF.

There are a few counts of this clonotype. The gene calls are TRBV19 and TRBJ1-2; D call uncertain. The CDR3 extends over 12 amino acids. The germline CDR1 and CDR2 sequences are LNHDA and SQIVND (reference sequence). Trimming took off 5 bases at V and 3 bases at J, with 7 bases between the two ends. The CDR3 DNA is TGTGCCAGTAGTCCTTCTGACTATGGCTACACCTTC. Translating gives CASSPSDYGYTF.

This clonotype was detected only a few times. As DNA, the CDR3 is TGTGCCAGCAGCCAGCGGACAGGGGACACTGAAGCTTTCTTT. It encodes CASSQRTGDTEAFF. The rearrangement uses TRBV3-1 and TRBJ1-1; 9 bases are shared with TRBD1. The CDR3 is 14 residues long. V was pared by 3 bases and J by 3 bases, with 2 bases of the junction left unmatched. The V gene's germline CDR1 is LGHDT and CDR2 YNNKEL (reference sequence).

The chain links TRBV21-1 to TRBJ2-7; TRBD1, the table's D call, lacks a check against the DNA. TRBV21-1 is marked as a pseudogene. The CDR3 contains 14 residues. The CDR3 protein is CASSKPGGPYEQYF. CDR3 DNA sequence: TGTGCCAGCAGCAAACCAGGCGGGCCCTACGAGCAGTACTTC.

The chain carries TRBV19 and TRBJ1-4; maybe TRBD1 (6 bases). Germline lookup yields CDR1 LNHDA and CDR2 SQIVND (reference sequence). CDR3 size: 12 residues. V dropped 4 bases and J dropped 14 bases, with 14 bases sitting between them. The CDR3 region is CASSTYREWLFF. CDR3 DNA: TGTGCCAGTAGTACCTACAGGGAGTGGCTGTTTTTT.

The V and J genes are TRBV14 and TRBJ2-1, with 9 bases that match TRBD2. With V trimmed by 0 bases and J by 13 bases, 7 bases remained unmatched. Germline loops: CDR1 SGHDN, CDR2 FVKESK. This CDR3 has 14 amino acids. The chain's CDR3 is CASSQDLLAGIQFF. CDR3 sequence (DNA): TGTGCCAGCAGCCAAGATCTCCTAGCGGGAATTCAGTTCTTC.

The rearrangement links TRBV7-2 to TRBJ2-7; 8 bases agree with TRBD2. V dropped 5 bases and J dropped 3; count of bases not matched to a gene: 12. Germline V gene data show CDR1 as SGHTA and CDR2 as FQGNSA. CDR3 length: 16 amino acids. CDR3 residues: CASSPWSGRGFYEQYF. CDR3 bases: TGTGCCAGCAGCCCATGGAGCGGGAGAGGGTTCTACGAGCAGTACTTC.

The rearrangement links TRBV7-3 to TRBJ2-7; 10 positions agree with TRBD1. The CDR3 totals 13 residues. J gave up 7 bases and V 5 bases, and 5 bases lay outside the gene matches. Germline V gene sequence: CDR1 SGHTA, CDR2 FQGTGA. Here the CDR3 reads CASSPTGGREQYF. The CDR3 DNA sequence: TGTGCCAGCAGCCCGACAGGGGGCAGGGAGCAGTACTTC.